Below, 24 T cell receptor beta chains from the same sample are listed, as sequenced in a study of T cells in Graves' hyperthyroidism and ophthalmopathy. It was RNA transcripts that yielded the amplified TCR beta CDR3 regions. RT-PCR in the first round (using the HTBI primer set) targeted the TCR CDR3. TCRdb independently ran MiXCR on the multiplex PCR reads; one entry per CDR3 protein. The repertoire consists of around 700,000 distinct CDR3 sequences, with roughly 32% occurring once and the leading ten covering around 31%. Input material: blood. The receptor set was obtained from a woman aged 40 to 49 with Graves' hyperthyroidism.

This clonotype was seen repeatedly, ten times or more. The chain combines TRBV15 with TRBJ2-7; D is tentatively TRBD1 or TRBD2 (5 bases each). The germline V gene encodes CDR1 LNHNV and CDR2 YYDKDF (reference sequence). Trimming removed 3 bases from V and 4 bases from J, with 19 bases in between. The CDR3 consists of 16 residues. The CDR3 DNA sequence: TGTGCCACCAGCAGCATCGGGGAGACAGCCTTTTACGAGCAGTACTTC. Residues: CATSSIGETAFYEQYF.

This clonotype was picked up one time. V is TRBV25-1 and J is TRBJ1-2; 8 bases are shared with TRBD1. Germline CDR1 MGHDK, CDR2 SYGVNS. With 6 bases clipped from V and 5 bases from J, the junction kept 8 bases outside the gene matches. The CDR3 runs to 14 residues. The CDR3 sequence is CASSSDRVEYGYTF. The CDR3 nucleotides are TGTGCCAGCAGCTCGGACAGGGTGGAATATGGCTACACCTTC.

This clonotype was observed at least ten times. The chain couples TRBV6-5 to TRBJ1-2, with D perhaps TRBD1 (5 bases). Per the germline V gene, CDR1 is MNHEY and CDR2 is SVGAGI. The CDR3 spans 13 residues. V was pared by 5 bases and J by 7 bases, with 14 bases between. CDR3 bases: TGTGCCAGCAGTCCGGACACTTCTGGTGGCTACACCTTC. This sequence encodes CASSPDTSGGYTF.

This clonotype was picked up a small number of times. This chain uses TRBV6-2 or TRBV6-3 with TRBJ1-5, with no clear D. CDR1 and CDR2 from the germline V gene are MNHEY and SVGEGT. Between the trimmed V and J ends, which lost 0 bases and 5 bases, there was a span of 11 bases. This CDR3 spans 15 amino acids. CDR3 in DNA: TGTGCCAGCAGTTACTCGACTAGTCCGCATCAGCCCCAGCATTTT. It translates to CASSYSTSPHQPQHF.

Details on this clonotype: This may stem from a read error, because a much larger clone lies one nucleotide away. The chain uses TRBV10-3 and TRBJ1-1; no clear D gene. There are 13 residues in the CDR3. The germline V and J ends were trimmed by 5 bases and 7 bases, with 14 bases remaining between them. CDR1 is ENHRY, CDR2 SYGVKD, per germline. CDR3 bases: TGTGCCATCAGTCCCGACGGCGGCCGTGAAGCTTTCTTT. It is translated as CAISPDGGREAFF.

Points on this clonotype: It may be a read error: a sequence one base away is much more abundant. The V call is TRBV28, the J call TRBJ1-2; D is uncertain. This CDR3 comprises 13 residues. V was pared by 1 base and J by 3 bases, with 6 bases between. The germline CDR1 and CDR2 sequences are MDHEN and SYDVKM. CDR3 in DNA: TGTGCCAGCAGTTTATCCCAGGACTATGGCTACACCTTC. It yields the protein CASSLSQDYGYTF.

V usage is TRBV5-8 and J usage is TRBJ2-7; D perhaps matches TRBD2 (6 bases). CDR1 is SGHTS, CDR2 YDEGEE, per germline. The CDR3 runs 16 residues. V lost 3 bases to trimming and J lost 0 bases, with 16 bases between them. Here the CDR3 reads CASSSDGTSSSYEQYF. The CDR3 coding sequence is TGTGCCAGCAGCTCAGACGGGACTTCTAGCTCCTACGAGCAGTACTTC.

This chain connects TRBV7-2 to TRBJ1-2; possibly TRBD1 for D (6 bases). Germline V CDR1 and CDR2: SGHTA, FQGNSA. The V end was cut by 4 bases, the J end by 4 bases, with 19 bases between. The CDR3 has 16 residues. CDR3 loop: CASSSIRTDEIYGYTF. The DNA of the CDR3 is TGTGCCAGCAGCTCCATCCGGACAGACGAAATCTATGGCTACACCTTC.

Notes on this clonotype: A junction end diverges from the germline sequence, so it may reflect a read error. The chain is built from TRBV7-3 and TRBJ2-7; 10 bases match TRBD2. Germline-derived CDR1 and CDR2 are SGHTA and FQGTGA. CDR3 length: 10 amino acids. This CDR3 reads CASSRTSGNF. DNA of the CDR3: TGTGCCAGCAGCCGAACTAGCGGGAACTTC.

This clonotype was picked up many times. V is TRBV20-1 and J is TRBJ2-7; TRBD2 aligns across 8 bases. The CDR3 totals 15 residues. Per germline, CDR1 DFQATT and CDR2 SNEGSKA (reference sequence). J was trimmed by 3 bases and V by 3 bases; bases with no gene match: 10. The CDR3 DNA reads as TGCAGTGCTAGTCGCTTCGGGGGGGCCGTCTACGAGCAGTACTTC. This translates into CSASRFGGAVYEQYF.

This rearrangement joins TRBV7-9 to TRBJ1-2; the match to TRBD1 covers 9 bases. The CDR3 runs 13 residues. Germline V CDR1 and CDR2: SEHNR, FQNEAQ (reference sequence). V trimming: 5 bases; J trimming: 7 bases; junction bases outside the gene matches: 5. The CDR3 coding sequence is TGTGCCAGCAGCGGACAGGGGAAGGGTGGCTACACCTTC. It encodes CASSGQGKGGYTF.

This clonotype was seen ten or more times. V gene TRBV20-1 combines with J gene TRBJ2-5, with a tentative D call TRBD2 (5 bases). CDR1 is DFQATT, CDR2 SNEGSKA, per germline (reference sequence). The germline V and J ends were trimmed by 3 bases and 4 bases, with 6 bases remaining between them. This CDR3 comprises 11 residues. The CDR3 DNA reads TGCAGTGCTAGCGGAGGAGAGACCCAGTACTTC. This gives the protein CSASGGETQYF.

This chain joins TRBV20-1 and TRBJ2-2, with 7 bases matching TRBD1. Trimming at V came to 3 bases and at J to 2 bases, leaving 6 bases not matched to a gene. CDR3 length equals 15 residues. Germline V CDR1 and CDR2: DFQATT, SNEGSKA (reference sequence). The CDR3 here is CSASYRGSNTGELFF. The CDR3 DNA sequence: TGCAGTGCTAGTTACAGGGGATCAAACACCGGGGAGCTGTTTTTT.

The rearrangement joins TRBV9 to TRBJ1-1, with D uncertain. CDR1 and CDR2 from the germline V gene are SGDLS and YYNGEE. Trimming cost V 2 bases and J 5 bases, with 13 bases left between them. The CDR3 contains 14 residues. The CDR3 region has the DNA TGTGCCAGCAGCGTGAGGGTGGAGAGAACTGAAGCTTTCTTT. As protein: CASSVRVERTEAFF.

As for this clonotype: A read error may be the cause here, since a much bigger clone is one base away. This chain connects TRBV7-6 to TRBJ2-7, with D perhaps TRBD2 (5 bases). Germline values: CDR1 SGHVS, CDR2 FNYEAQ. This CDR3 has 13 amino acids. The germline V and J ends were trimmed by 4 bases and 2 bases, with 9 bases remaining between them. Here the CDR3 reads CASSSPGTYEQYF. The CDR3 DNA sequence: TGTGCCAGCAGCTCCCCCGGGACCTACGAGCAGTACTTC.

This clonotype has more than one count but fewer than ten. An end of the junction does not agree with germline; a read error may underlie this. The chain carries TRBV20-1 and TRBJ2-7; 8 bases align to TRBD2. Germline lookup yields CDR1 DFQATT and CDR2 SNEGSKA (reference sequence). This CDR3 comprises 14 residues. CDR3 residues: CSADLAGRDYGQYF. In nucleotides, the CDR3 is TGCAGTGCTGATTTAGCGGGACGGGACTACGGGCAGTACTTC.

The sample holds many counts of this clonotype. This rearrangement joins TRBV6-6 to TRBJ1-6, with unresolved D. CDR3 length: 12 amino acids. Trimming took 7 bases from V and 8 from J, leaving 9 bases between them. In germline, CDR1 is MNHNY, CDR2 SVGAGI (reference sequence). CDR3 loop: CASTEADSPLHF. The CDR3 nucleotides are TGTGCCAGCACCGAGGCTGATTCACCCCTCCACTTT.

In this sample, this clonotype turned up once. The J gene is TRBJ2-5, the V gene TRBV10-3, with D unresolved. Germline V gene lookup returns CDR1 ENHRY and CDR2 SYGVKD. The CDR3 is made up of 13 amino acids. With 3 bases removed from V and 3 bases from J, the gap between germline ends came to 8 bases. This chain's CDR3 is CAISEDKEETQYF. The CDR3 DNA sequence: TGTGCCATCAGTGAAGACAAAGAAGAGACCCAGTACTTC.

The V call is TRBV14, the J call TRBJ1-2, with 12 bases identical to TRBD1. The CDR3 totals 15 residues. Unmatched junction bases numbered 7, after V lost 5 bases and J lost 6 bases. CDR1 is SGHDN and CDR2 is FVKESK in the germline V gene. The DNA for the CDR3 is TGTGCCAGCAGCTACCGGGACAGGGGGCACCATGGCTACACCTTC. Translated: CASSYRDRGHHGYTF.

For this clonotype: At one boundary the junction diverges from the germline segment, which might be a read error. The CDR3 reads CASSAHPGNAEAFF. In DNA form, the CDR3 reads TGTGCCAGCAGTGCCCATCCAGGGAACGCTGAAGCTTTCTTT. The genes are TRBV2 and TRBJ1-1; a weak D match, TRBD1 (5 bases). Germline CDR1 is SNHLY and CDR2 is FYNNEI. The CDR3 length is 14 residues.

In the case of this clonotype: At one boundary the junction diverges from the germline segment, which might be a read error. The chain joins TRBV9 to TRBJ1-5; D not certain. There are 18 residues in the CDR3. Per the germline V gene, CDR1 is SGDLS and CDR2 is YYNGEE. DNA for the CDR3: TGCGCCAGCAGCCAGAGGGCAGCGCAAAGGGTCCAGAATCAGCCCCAGCATTTT. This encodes CASSQRAAQRVQNQPQHF. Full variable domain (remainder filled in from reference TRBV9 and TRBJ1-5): DSGVTQTPKHLITATGQRVTLRCSPRSGDLSVYWYQQSLDQGLQFLIQYYNGEERAKGNILERFSAQQFPDLHSELNLSSLELGDSALYFCASSQRAAQRVQNQPQHFGDGTRLSIL.

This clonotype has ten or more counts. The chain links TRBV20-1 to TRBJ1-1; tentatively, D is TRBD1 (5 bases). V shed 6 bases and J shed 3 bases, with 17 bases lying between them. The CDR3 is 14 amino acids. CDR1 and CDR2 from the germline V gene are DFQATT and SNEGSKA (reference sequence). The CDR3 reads CSAPTTRGDTEAFF. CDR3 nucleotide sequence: TGCAGTGCCCCTACGACTAGAGGGGACACTGAAGCTTTCTTT.

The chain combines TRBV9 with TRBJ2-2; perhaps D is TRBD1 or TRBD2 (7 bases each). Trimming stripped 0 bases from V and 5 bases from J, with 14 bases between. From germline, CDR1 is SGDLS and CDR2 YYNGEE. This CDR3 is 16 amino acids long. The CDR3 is CASSVVGGTVTGELFF. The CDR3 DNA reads TGTGCCAGCAGCGTAGTGGGGGGGACAGTTACCGGGGAGCTGTTTTTT.

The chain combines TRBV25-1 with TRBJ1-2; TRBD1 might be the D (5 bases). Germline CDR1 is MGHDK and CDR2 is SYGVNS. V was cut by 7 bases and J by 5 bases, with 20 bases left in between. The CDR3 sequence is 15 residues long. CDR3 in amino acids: CASNKDRDGLYGYTF. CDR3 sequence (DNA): TGTGCCAGCAATAAAGACCGGGACGGACTATATGGCTACACCTTC.